This TCR beta chain is drawn from a study of CD8+CD57+ T cells in acquired aplastic anemia. Study-level background: Quantities of DNA derived from sorted CD4+ and CD8+ cells averaged approximately 3 ug. Sequencing produced an average of about 11 million reads per healthy donor for CD4+ cells. Regarding the study as a whole: Overlapping CD8+ CDR3 repertoires of patients and controls contained under 35 shared sequences. Patients were compared with controls for CD8+ Simpson's diversity, and no significant difference emerged.

Worth noting for this clonotype: The antigen is unknown. This may come from a read error, since a much larger clone is one base off. As the CDR3 is not closed by the conserved phenylalanine or tryptophan, this likely results from a read error.

CDR3 and TCR beta VDJ profiling relied on genomic DNA as the template. TCRdb used MiXCR to reprocess the reads, holding one entry per CDR3 protein. The data hold about 220,000 distinct CDR3 sequences, with 34% observed a single time. V lost 5 bases, J lost 2 bases, and 11 bases lay in between. The germline V gene has CDR1 SGHDN and CDR2 FVKESK. The length of the CDR3 is 14 residues. The receptor comes from a human donor in good health, serving as a control. The J gene is TRBJ2-3, the V gene TRBV14; D is ambiguous. The specimen was sorted CD4+, CD8+, or CD8+CD57+ T cells (not recorded which) from PBMCs. CDR3 loop: CASSSLGPTDTQYS. The CDR3 DNA is TGTGCCAGCAGCTCTTTAGGACCCACAGATACGCAGTATTCT.